The rows below give T cell receptor beta chains drawn from one sample of a study of OX40 agonist ivuxolimab in advanced cancers. Assay: immunoSEQ multiplex PCR; the TCRdb copy retains only in-frame clones and omits some. The data contain tens of thousands of clones, 65% to 90% of them singletons. Source: CD4+ or CD8+ T cells sorted from blood, taken in a trial of the OX40 agonist ivuxolimab. These receptors were taken from an adult with an advanced solid tumor such as melanoma, head and neck, liver or kidney cancer. Each CDR3 is given with its conserved first and last residue. D genes are given only for firm matches. Some rows mark clone size as missing; the rest say once, few, many or name a class of expanded clone.

D gene: -; J gene: TRBJ1-1; clone size: -; V gene: TRBV19; CDR3 protein: CASRGTNTEAFF; CDR3 DNA: TGTGCCAGTAGAGGGACGAACACTGAAGCTTTCTTT
D gene: -; J gene: TRBJ2-7; clone size: once; V gene: TRBV21-1; CDR3 protein: CASLPPGQQTYEQYF; CDR3 DNA: TGTGCCAGCCTACCTCCGGGACAGCAAACCTACGAGCAGTACTTC
D gene: TRBD2; J gene: TRBJ2-7; clone size: -; V gene: TRBV7-9; CDR3 protein: CASIPRWGGASYEQYF; CDR3 DNA: TGTGCCAGCATCCCCCGGTGGGGGGGTGCATCCTACGAGCAGTACTTC
D gene: -; J gene: TRBJ2-3; clone size: -; V gene: TRBV9; CDR3 protein: CASSVGADTQYF; CDR3 DNA: TGTGCCAGCAGCGTGGGGGCAGATACGCAGTATTTT
D gene: TRBD1; J gene: TRBJ1-1; clone size: once; V gene: TRBV6-5; CDR3 protein: CASRRLTGVTEAFF; CDR3 DNA: TGTGCCAGCAGACGTCTTACAGGGGTGACTGAAGCTTTCTTT
D gene: -; J gene: TRBJ2-3; clone size: -; V gene: TRBV19; CDR3 protein: CASSIGGSGGRTDTQYF; CDR3 DNA: TGTGCCAGTAGTATTGGCGGGTCCGGGGGGCGCACAGATACGCAGTATTTT
D gene: -; J gene: TRBJ2-7; clone size: -; V gene: TRBV7-6; CDR3 protein: CASSRTDSYEQYF; CDR3 DNA: TGTGCCAGCAGCCGGACGGACTCCTACGAGCAGTACTTC
D gene: -; J gene: TRBJ2-3; clone size: -; V gene: TRBV14; CDR3 protein: CASSQVLFTQYF; CDR3 DNA: TGTGCCAGCAGCCAAGTTTTATTTACGCAGTATTTT
D gene: -; J gene: TRBJ1-1; clone size: -; V gene: TRBV21-1; CDR3 protein: CASSKNPYLNTEAFF; CDR3 DNA: TGTGCCAGCAGCAAAAATCCCTATCTTAACACTGAAGCTTTCTTT
D gene: TRBD2; J gene: TRBJ2-6; clone size: -; V gene: TRBV15; CDR3 protein: CATSRAGGGANVLTF; CDR3 DNA: TGTGCCACCAGCAGAGCGGGAGGTGGGGCCAACGTCCTGACTTTC
D gene: TRBD1; J gene: TRBJ1-1; clone size: -; V gene: TRBV18; CDR3 protein: CASSPSSRGPNTEAFF; CDR3 DNA: TGTGCCAGCTCACCCTCCTCTAGGGGGCCGAACACTGAAGCTTTCTTT
D gene: -; J gene: TRBJ1-5; clone size: -; V gene: TRBV19; CDR3 protein: CASSMRETTRQPQHF; CDR3 DNA: TGTGCCAGTAGTATGCGTGAGACAACTAGACAGCCCCAGCATTTT
D gene: -; J gene: TRBJ2-1; clone size: -; V gene: TRBV19; CDR3 protein: CASSIDRDPGNEQFF; CDR3 DNA: TGTGCCAGTAGTATAGACCGGGACCCGGGGAATGAGCAGTTCTTC
D gene: -; J gene: TRBJ2-5; clone size: -; V gene: TRBV7-9; CDR3 protein: CASSRVDRAQYF; CDR3 DNA: TGTGCCAGCAGTAGGGTTGATCGGGCCCAGTACTTC
D gene: -; J gene: TRBJ1-5; clone size: -; V gene: TRBV6-1; CDR3 protein: CASMWVPGSNQPQHF; CDR3 DNA: TGTGCCAGCATGTGGGTCCCTGGAAGCAATCAGCCCCAGCATTTT
D gene: TRBD2; J gene: TRBJ2-4; clone size: -; V gene: TRBV6-1; CDR3 protein: CASSERTSGGVQYF; CDR3 DNA: TGTGCCAGCAGTGAAAGGACTAGCGGGGGAGTTCAGTACTTC
D gene: TRBD1; J gene: TRBJ1-2; clone size: once; V gene: TRBV5-6; CDR3 protein: CASSRPGQGDGYTF; CDR3 DNA: TGTGCCAGCAGCCGCCCGGGACAGGGGGACGGCTACACCTTC
D gene: TRBD2; J gene: TRBJ2-3; clone size: -; V gene: TRBV28; CDR3 protein: CASSAATVGTSGGGTDTQYF; CDR3 DNA: TGTGCCAGCAGTGCCGCGACAGTCGGGACTAGCGGGGGGGGCACAGATACGCAGTATTTT
D gene: -; J gene: TRBJ2-1; clone size: -; V gene: TRBV5-1; CDR3 protein: CASSLEPLGSYNEQFF; CDR3 DNA: TGCGCCAGCAGCTTGGAGCCACTGGGCTCCTACAATGAGCAGTTCTTC
D gene: TRBD2; J gene: TRBJ2-1; clone size: -; V gene: TRBV18; CDR3 protein: CASSPPSGGGAYNEQFF; CDR3 DNA: TGTGCCAGCTCACCACCGTCGGGCGGGGGGGCCTACAATGAGCAGTTCTTC
D gene: -; J gene: TRBJ2-4; clone size: -; V gene: TRBV19; CDR3 protein: CASSSGQGLNIQYF; CDR3 DNA: TGTGCCAGTAGTAGCGGGCAGGGTCTAAACATTCAGTACTTC
D gene: -; J gene: TRBJ2-3; clone size: -; V gene: TRBV6-5; CDR3 protein: CASSYSLFSGTDTQYF; CDR3 DNA: TGTGCCAGCAGTTACTCGCTTTTCTCGGGCACAGATACGCAGTATTTT
D gene: TRBD1; J gene: TRBJ1-2; clone size: few; V gene: TRBV15; CDR3 protein: CATSRGSRPGQGADYGYTF; CDR3 DNA: TGTGCCACCAGCAGAGGATCACGACCGGGACAGGGGGCGGACTATGGCTACACCTTC
D gene: TRBD1; J gene: TRBJ2-7; clone size: -; V gene: TRBV7-9; CDR3 protein: CASSLGAGGFSYEQYF; CDR3 DNA: TGTGCCAGCAGCTTAGGTGCAGGGGGTTTTTCCTACGAGCAGTACTTC
D gene: -; J gene: TRBJ1-1; clone size: -; V gene: TRBV10-1; CDR3 protein: CASTSDMNTEAFF; CDR3 DNA: TGCGCCAGCACCTCGGACATGAACACTGAAGCTTTCTTT
D gene: -; J gene: TRBJ1-1; clone size: -; V gene: TRBV5-1; CDR3 protein: CASSSGAGLGEAFF; CDR3 DNA: TGCGCCAGCAGCTCGGGGGCAGGGTTAGGTGAAGCTTTCTTT
D gene: -; J gene: TRBJ2-7; clone size: -; V gene: TRBV2; CDR3 protein: CASSDSPAFYEQYF; CDR3 DNA: TGTGCCAGCAGTGATAGTCCGGCCTTCTACGAGCAGTACTTC
D gene: -; J gene: TRBJ1-1; clone size: few; V gene: TRBV4-1; CDR3 protein: CASSRGPQGDTEAFF; CDR3 DNA: TGCGCCAGCAGCCGGGGTCCCCAAGGGGACACTGAAGCTTTCTTT
D gene: TRBD1; J gene: TRBJ2-5; clone size: -; V gene: TRBV5-1; CDR3 protein: CASSWTGQETQYF; CDR3 DNA: TGCGCCAGCAGCTGGACAGGGCAAGAGACCCAGTACTTC
D gene: TRBD1; J gene: TRBJ2-7; clone size: -; V gene: TRBV7-9; CDR3 protein: CASSYGQAYEQYF; CDR3 DNA: TGTGCCAGCAGCTACGGACAGGCCTACGAGCAGTACTTC
D gene: TRBD2; J gene: TRBJ2-1; clone size: -; V gene: TRBV6-1; CDR3 protein: CASRRTSGLTNEQFF; CDR3 DNA: TGTGCCAGCAGGCGGACTAGCGGTTTGACCAATGAGCAGTTCTTC
D gene: TRBD1; J gene: TRBJ2-3; clone size: few; V gene: TRBV2; CDR3 protein: CASSPDRVTDTQYF; CDR3 DNA: TGTGCCAGCAGCCCCGACAGGGTCACAGATACGCAGTATTTT
D gene: -; J gene: TRBJ1-5; clone size: -; V gene: TRBV7-9; CDR3 protein: CASSGTGLSNQPQHF; CDR3 DNA: TGTGCCAGCAGCGGAACAGGGTTGAGCAATCAGCCCCAGCATTTT
D gene: -; J gene: TRBJ2-5; clone size: -; V gene: TRBV5-5; CDR3 protein: CASSLGRAETQYF; CDR3 DNA: TGTGCCAGCAGCTTGGGAAGGGCGGAGACCCAGTACTTC
D gene: -; J gene: TRBJ2-7; clone size: -; V gene: TRBV5-1; CDR3 protein: CASSPRQGGEQYF; CDR3 DNA: TGCGCCAGCAGCCCCAGACAGGGAGGAGAGCAGTACTTC
D gene: -; J gene: TRBJ2-5; clone size: -; V gene: TRBV5-6; CDR3 protein: CASSHDRNVRTQYF; CDR3 DNA: TGTGCCAGCAGCCATGACAGAAACGTGCGGACCCAGTACTTC
D gene: TRBD1; J gene: TRBJ2-5; clone size: -; V gene: TRBV11-2; CDR3 protein: CASSRGPTGGQETQYF; CDR3 DNA: TGTGCCAGCAGCCGAGGCCCCACAGGGGGCCAAGAGACCCAGTACTTC
D gene: -; J gene: TRBJ2-3; clone size: -; V gene: TRBV16; CDR3 protein: CASSRLVATSTDTQYF; CDR3 DNA: TGTGCCAGCAGCCGCCTCGTAGCGACTAGCACAGATACGCAGTATTTT
D gene: -; J gene: TRBJ2-2; clone size: -; V gene: TRBV21-1; CDR3 protein: CASTMVSTGELFF; CDR3 DNA: TGTGCCAGCACCATGGTGAGCACCGGGGAGCTGTTTTTT
D gene: -; J gene: TRBJ1-1; clone size: -; V gene: TRBV6-5; CDR3 protein: CASREYRQNTEAFF; CDR3 DNA: TGTGCCAGCAGGGAATACCGACAGAACACTGAAGCTTTCTTT
D gene: -; J gene: TRBJ1-5; clone size: once; V gene: TRBV7-2; CDR3 protein: CASSKSSRGASGQPQHF; CDR3 DNA: TGTGCCAGCAGCAAATCCTCCCGAGGGGCCTCTGGTCAGCCCCAGCATTTT
D gene: -; J gene: TRBJ1-5; clone size: -; V gene: TRBV19; CDR3 protein: CASDNGRGGQPQHF; CDR3 DNA: TGTGCCAGTGACAACGGGCGAGGCGGTCAGCCCCAGCATTTT
D gene: -; J gene: TRBJ2-5; clone size: -; V gene: TRBV5-4; CDR3 protein: CASSWGVGRETQYF; CDR3 DNA: TGTGCCAGCAGCTGGGGAGTGGGGCGAGAGACCCAGTACTTC
D gene: -; J gene: TRBJ2-7; clone size: -; V gene: TRBV19; CDR3 protein: CASSIGWTGEQYF; CDR3 DNA: TGTGCCAGTAGTATAGGCTGGACGGGCGAGCAGTACTTC
D gene: -; J gene: TRBJ2-7; clone size: medium-sized; V gene: TRBV19; CDR3 protein: CASSIGAGAPEQYF; CDR3 DNA: TGTGCCAGTAGTATAGGGGCAGGAGCCCCTGAGCAGTACTTC
D gene: TRBD1; J gene: TRBJ1-1; clone size: -; V gene: TRBV5-1; CDR3 protein: CASSHLVASRGRGTEAFF; CDR3 DNA: TGCGCCAGCAGCCACTTAGTGGCCTCCAGGGGGCGGGGGACTGAAGCTTTCTTT
D gene: TRBD1; J gene: TRBJ2-2; clone size: -; V gene: TRBV12-5; CDR3 protein: CASGLTTGVMAGELFF; CDR3 DNA: TGTGCTAGTGGTTTGACGACAGGGGTTATGGCCGGGGAGCTGTTTTTT
D gene: -; J gene: TRBJ1-1; clone size: -; V gene: TRBV9; CDR3 protein: CASRALGTAGYTEAFF; CDR3 DNA: TGTGCCAGCAGGGCGCTGGGTACAGCTGGGTACACTGAAGCTTTCTTT
D gene: -; J gene: TRBJ1-1; clone size: once; V gene: TRBV6-4; CDR3 protein: CASSGGGRMNTEAFF; CDR3 DNA: TGTGCCAGCAGTGGGGGGGGGCGGATGAACACTGAAGCTTTCTTT
D gene: -; J gene: TRBJ2-2; clone size: -; V gene: TRBV6-4; CDR3 protein: CASTPVSSGGRGITGELFF; CDR3 DNA: TGTGCCAGCACCCCGGTCTCCTCAGGCGGCCGAGGGATCACCGGGGAGCTGTTTTTT
D gene: -; J gene: TRBJ2-2; clone size: few; V gene: TRBV6-5; CDR3 protein: CASSYRTLITGELFF; CDR3 DNA: TGTGCCAGCAGTTACCGGACACTGATCACCGGGGAGCTGTTTTTT
D gene: -; J gene: TRBJ1-1; clone size: -; V gene: TRBV2; CDR3 protein: CASSSLGRNTEAFF; CDR3 DNA: TGTGCCAGCAGCTCCCTGGGGAGGAACACTGAAGCTTTCTTT
D gene: -; J gene: TRBJ2-5; clone size: -; V gene: TRBV5-1; CDR3 protein: CASSLGGGLGTQYF; CDR3 DNA: TGCGCCAGCAGCTTGGGCGGTGGCCTAGGGACCCAGTACTTC
D gene: -; J gene: TRBJ1-5; clone size: once; V gene: TRBV2; CDR3 protein: CASLSDLRNQPQHF; CDR3 DNA: TGTGCCAGCTTATCGGACCTTCGCAATCAGCCCCAGCATTTT
D gene: -; J gene: TRBJ1-1; clone size: few; V gene: TRBV9; CDR3 protein: CASSVVGLEAFF; CDR3 DNA: TGTGCCAGCAGCGTAGTAGGGTTAGAGGCTTTCTTT